This TCR beta chain was recorded in a study of technical replicates of blood from a few donors. This CDR3 contains 14 residues. V dropped 8 bases and J dropped 5 bases, with 16 bases sitting between them. Germline CDR1 is SNHLY and CDR2 is FYNNEI. Generated by immunoSEQ multiplex PCR, the TCRdb table keeps only in-frame clones and is missing some. Counted here are 60,000 to 80,000 clones, more than 85% occurring once; the ten biggest clones make up around 5%. The source material was PBMCs. This TCR derives from a human donor in good health. Some clones in this sample may be carry-over from other donors' samples. This chain links TRBV2 with TRBJ1-5, with no clear D. The CDR3 bases are TGTGCCAGCGGCCGGCAGAGAGGCGATCAGCCCCAGCATTTT. Residues: CASGRQRGDQPQHF. Full variable domain (outside the CDR3, taken from reference TRBV2 and TRBJ1-5): EPEVTQTPSHQVTQMGQEVILRCVPISNHLYFYWYRQILGQKVEFLVSFYNNEISEKSEIFDDQFSVERPDGSNFTLKIRSTKLEDSAMYFCASGRQRGDQPQHFGDGTRLSIL.